Following are 7 T cell receptor beta chains from one sample sequenced in a study of T cell clones after liver transplantation. This table comes from immunoSEQ multiplex PCR, and its TCRdb copy is limited to in-frame clones, with some not included. The table lists 55,000 to 70,000 clones, about 91% of them singletons. Specimen: CD4+ T cells from blood, collected roughly 25 months after liver transplant. Receptors originate from a human patient who received a liver transplant. Part of the T cells may come from the graft donor.

This clone was counted once. The chain recombines TRBV11-2 with TRBJ2-1; TRBD1 matches at 7 bases. Per the germline V gene, CDR1 is SGHAT and CDR2 is FQNNGV. V lost 6 bases to trimming and J lost 8 bases; unmatched junction nucleotides: 4. This CDR3 is built from 12 residues. The CDR3 sequence: CASSSQGYEQFF. The CDR3 DNA sequence: TGTGCCAGCAGTTCACAGGGGTATGAGCAGTTCTTC.

In its sample, this clone was seen a few times. V usage is TRBV9 and J usage is TRBJ2-1, with D perhaps TRBD2 (5 bases). Germline-derived CDR1 and CDR2 are SGDLS and YYNGEE. This CDR3 contains 18 residues. V shed 0 bases and J shed 5 bases, with 21 bases lying between them. The CDR3 DNA sequence: TGTGCCAGCAGCGTAGCACCCGGGGTCCTAGGGAGAGACAATGAGCAGTTCTTC. Amino acid sequence: CASSVAPGVLGRDNEQFF.

The chain couples TRBV10-3 to TRBJ2-2, with D possibly matching TRBD2 (5 bases). CDR1 and CDR2 from the germline V gene are ENHRY and SYGVKD. Between the trimmed V and J ends, which lost 10 bases and 5 bases, there was a span of 23 bases. The CDR3 length is 16 residues. CDR3 loop: CATRMSPPRGTGELFF. The DNA of the CDR3 is TGTGCCACCCGCATGAGTCCCCCCCGCGGGACCGGGGAGCTGTTTTTT.

The V gene is TRBV5-4, the J gene TRBJ1-1; TRBD1 might be the D (6 bases). V was trimmed by 4 bases and J by 3 bases, leaving 16 bases between them. The CDR3 loop spans 15 amino acids. Germline lookup yields CDR1 SGHNT and CDR2 YYREEE (reference sequence). In DNA form, the CDR3 reads TGTGCCAGCAGCCTAGGGGCGGGGGGCTACACTGAAGCTTTCTTT. Its protein is CASSLGAGGYTEAFF.

This clone came up once. This chain links TRBV14 with TRBJ2-5, with D perhaps matching TRBD1 (5 bases). Germline-derived CDR1 and CDR2 are SGHDN and FVKESK. Trimming stripped 3 bases from V and 5 bases from J, with 7 bases between. The CDR3 loop spans 12 amino acids. The CDR3 sequence: CASSHRDETQYF. In DNA, the CDR3 is TGTGCCAGCAGCCACAGGGATGAGACCCAGTACTTC.

The V and J genes are TRBV27 and TRBJ2-1; either TRBD1 or TRBD2 may fit D (5 bases each). Germline V gives CDR1 MNHEY, CDR2 SMNVEV (reference sequence). Trimming took 2 bases from V and 3 from J, leaving 17 bases between them. The CDR3 is 17 amino acids. The chain's CDR3 is CASSLGVRDHNYNEQFF. CDR3 sequence (DNA): TGTGCCAGCAGTTTAGGGGTCCGGGACCACAACTACAATGAGCAGTTCTTC.

The chain employs TRBV7-7 and TRBJ2-5; no clear D gene. V was trimmed by 5 bases and J by 5 bases, leaving 12 bases between them. Germline-derived CDR1 and CDR2 are SSHAT and FNYEAQ (reference sequence). There are 13 residues in the CDR3. The CDR3 is CASSPQVAETQYF. CDR3 coding DNA: TGTGCCAGCAGCCCGCAGGTTGCGGAGACCCAGTACTTC.